A single sample is the source of the 22 T cell receptor beta chains below, sequenced in a study of blood T cells in healthy people across ages. The authors ran a second PCR of roughly 6 to 11 cycles using a sample-barcoded 5' primer and a J-beta primer mix. TCRdb re-called the 5' RACE reads through MiXCR, storing one row per CDR3 protein. Counted here are roughly 680,000 distinct CDR3 sequences, approximately 50% occurring once; the ten biggest clones make up 25% to 35%. The sample comprised blood. Receptor source: a woman in her sixties or seventies in good health.

The genes are TRBV9 and TRBJ2-3, with D possibly being TRBD2 (6 bases). The V and J ends lost 0 bases and 0 bases respectively, with 14 bases between them. The CDR3 loop spans 17 amino acids. Germline lookup yields CDR1 SGDLS and CDR2 YYNGEE. The CDR3: CASSVDPRGTSTDTQYF. Here the CDR3 DNA reads TGTGCCAGCAGCGTAGATCCCCGCGGGACTAGCACAGATACGCAGTATTTT.

The CDR3 is CASSRPMGEGPEFF. CDR3 DNA sequence: TGTGCCAGCAGCCGCCCAATGGGGGAGGGCCCAGAGTTCTTC. The chain joins TRBV6-6 to TRBJ2-1; 7 bases map to TRBD2. Germline V gene sequence: CDR1 MNHNY, CDR2 SVGAGI (reference sequence). J lost 14 bases, V lost 6 bases, and 16 bases had no gene match. This CDR3 is 14 amino acids long.

This chain joins TRBV27 and TRBJ2-7; D is possibly TRBD2 (5 bases). CDR3 size: 13 residues. CDR1 is MNHEY, CDR2 SMNVEV, per germline (reference sequence). The ends were cut back, 5 bases at V and 3 bases at J, with 11 bases in the middle. For the CDR3, the DNA is TGTGCCAGCAGTGAGGAGGAACACTACGAGCAGTACTTC. Its translation: CASSEEEHYEQYF.

This chain links TRBV20-1 with TRBJ2-5; D is undetermined. The CDR3 is made up of 15 amino acids. V dropped 1 base and J dropped 4 bases, with 16 bases sitting between them. The germline CDR1 and CDR2 sequences are DFQATT and SNEGSKA (reference sequence). The CDR3 protein is CSARGDPTYLETQYF. DNA for the CDR3: TGCAGTGCTAGAGGTGACCCAACGTACCTAGAGACCCAGTACTTC.

This clonotype was seen a handful of times. The rearrangement links TRBV7-9 to TRBJ2-3, with 7 bases matching TRBD2. Trimming took 6 bases from V and 0 from J; bases not matched to a gene: 9. CDR3 length: 16 residues. Germline loops: CDR1 SEHNR, CDR2 FQNEAQ (reference sequence). The CDR3 DNA reads as TGTGCCAGCAGTCCCCGACTAGCAGCCAGCACAGATACGCAGTATTTT. This encodes CASSPRLAASTDTQYF.

The chain is built from TRBV20-1 and TRBJ2-3; D not resolved. The V gene lost 1 base and the J gene lost 3 bases, with 11 bases spanning the gap. This CDR3 spans 14 amino acids. Germline CDR1 and CDR2: DFQATT and SNEGSKA (reference sequence). Written as DNA, the CDR3 is TGCAGTGCTAGAGTGAACTACGGTACAGATACGCAGTATTTT. This sequence encodes CSARVNYGTDTQYF.

The chain uses TRBV7-2 and TRBJ2-7; D ambiguous. The germline CDR1 and CDR2 sequences are SGHTA and FQGNSA. This CDR3 spans 13 amino acids. Trimming stripped 5 bases from V and 0 bases from J, with 8 bases between. The CDR3 loop reads CASSMRLSYEQYF. CDR3 nucleotide sequence: TGTGCCAGCAGCATGCGCCTCTCCTACGAGCAGTACTTC.

This chain connects TRBV28 to TRBJ2-7, with TRBD2 identical over 10 bases. The trim removed 6 bases at V and 2 bases at J, leaving 7 bases unmatched. The CDR3 has 15 amino acids. CDR1 MDHEN and CDR2 SYDVKM come from the germline V gene. For the CDR3, the DNA is TGTGCCAGCAGCTCGACTAGCGGGTTAACCTACGAGCAGTACTTC. It specifies CASSSTSGLTYEQYF.

This clonotype was picked up many times. An end of the junction differs from the germline gene, which may be a read error. Written as DNA, the CDR3 is TGCGCCAGCAGCCCGGGGACCGTGAACACTGAAGCTTTCTTT. Translated, it gives CASSPGTVNTEAFF. The gene calls are TRBV7-9 and TRBJ1-1; D perhaps matches TRBD1 (5 bases). CDR3 length equals 14 residues. Germline V gene data show CDR1 as SEHNR and CDR2 as FQNEAQ (reference sequence).

The chain recombines TRBV28 with TRBJ2-1; 10 bases fit TRBD2. The V segment lost 7 bases and the J segment 8 bases; nucleotides outside the gene matches: 8. Germline V gene lookup returns CDR1 MDHEN and CDR2 SYDVKM. The CDR3 extends over 14 amino acids. CDR3 coding DNA: TGTGCCAGCACCTCCGGGACTAGCGTCCATGAGCAGTTCTTC. It yields the protein CASTSGTSVHEQFF.

This clonotype turned up a few times. The chain links TRBV4-3 to TRBJ1-4; D is undetermined. The CDR3 runs to 14 residues. V was shortened by 0 bases and J by 7 bases, with 9 bases between the two germline ends. In germline, CDR1 is LGHNA, CDR2 YSLEER. This CDR3 reads CASSQEGRTEKLFF. DNA for the CDR3: TGCGCCAGCAGCCAAGAAGGGAGAACTGAAAAACTGTTTTTT.

The rearrangement links TRBV24-1 to TRBJ1-1; 10 bases map to TRBD1. The germline V gene has CDR1 KGHDR and CDR2 SFDVKD. Trimming took 7 bases from V and 3 from J; bases not matched to a gene: 7. The CDR3 is 15 residues long. CDR3 sequence (DNA): TGTGCCACCAGGCCCCGGGACAGGGGTCACACTGAAGCTTTCTTT. It is translated as CATRPRDRGHTEAFF.

This chain connects TRBV6-2 or TRBV6-3 to TRBJ2-1; D may be TRBD1 (6 bases). Trimming took off 0 bases at V and 12 bases at J, with 15 bases between the two ends. Germline V gives CDR1 MNHEY, CDR2 SVGEGT. The CDR3 totals 14 residues. CDR3 nucleotide sequence: TGTGCCAGCAGTTACTCTAGGACAGTCGCCTGGCAGTTCTTC. Amino acids: CASSYSRTVAWQFF.

This clonotype has a handful of counts. This chain uses TRBV6-6 with TRBJ2-7; possibly TRBD1 or TRBD2 for D (5 bases each). This CDR3 is 15 amino acids long. V was pared by 0 bases and J by 1 base, with 10 bases between. Germline lookup yields CDR1 MNHNY and CDR2 SVGAGI (reference sequence). The CDR3 is CASSYSSGGSYEQYF. CDR3 bases: TGTGCCAGCAGTTACTCGAGTGGGGGTTCCTACGAGCAGTACTTC.

This sequence joins TRBV20-1 and TRBJ2-1, with TRBD1 identical over 7 bases. V gave up 5 bases and J gave up 1 base; unmatched junction bases: 11. CDR1 is DFQATT and CDR2 is SNEGSKA in the germline V gene (reference sequence). The CDR3 has 16 amino acids. CDR3 coding DNA: TGCAGTGCTTACCTCGGGTCCAGGGGGTCCTACAATGAGCAGTTCTTC. Protein product: CSAYLGSRGSYNEQFF.

The genes are TRBV20-1 and TRBJ1-5, with TRBD1 matching over 10 bases. The CDR3 is made up of 14 amino acids. Trimming removed 5 bases from V and 3 bases from J; junction bases left unmatched: 4. Germline-derived CDR1 and CDR2 are DFQATT and SNEGSKA (reference sequence). CDR3 region: CSAAGTGVNQPQHF. Here the CDR3 DNA reads TGCAGTGCTGCCGGGACAGGGGTCAATCAGCCCCAGCATTTT.

This clonotype was detected only a few times. The DNA for the CDR3 is TGTGCCAGCAGTTTCCCCCGAGACAGGTACCAAGAGACCCAGTACTTC. The encoded protein is CASSFPRDRYQETQYF. The genes are TRBV28 and TRBJ2-5, with D tentatively TRBD1 (6 bases). The germline V gene encodes CDR1 MDHEN and CDR2 SYDVKM. V was shortened by 3 bases and J by 0 bases, with 14 bases between the two germline ends. The CDR3 runs to 16 residues. The full variable domain, with the rest looked up from reference TRBV28 and TRBJ2-5, is DVKVTQSSRYLVKRTGEKVFLECVQDMDHENMFWYRQDPGLGLRLIYFSYDVKMKEKGDIPEGYSVSREKKERFSLILESASTNQTSMYLCASSFPRDRYQETQYFGPGTRLLVL.

This clonotype occurred once. The rearrangement uses TRBV29-1 and TRBJ2-4, with 7 nucleotides matching TRBD1. In germline, CDR1 is SQVTM, CDR2 ANQGSEA. This CDR3 is built from 12 residues. J gave up 15 bases and V 7 bases, and 15 bases lay outside the gene matches. The DNA for the CDR3 is TGCAGCGCCGCGACAGGGTCGGAGACCCGGTACTTC. Protein product: CSAATGSETRYF.

The rearrangement joins TRBV20-1 to TRBJ2-2, with 7 nucleotides matching TRBD1. With V trimmed by 0 bases and J by 4 bases, 2 bases remained unmatched. The germline gives CDR1 DFQATT, CDR2 SNEGSKA (reference sequence). The CDR3 extends over 14 amino acids. CDR3 in amino acids: CSARDPGGTGELFF. In DNA, the CDR3 is TGCAGTGCTAGAGACCCAGGGGGCACCGGGGAGCTGTTTTTT.

The chain has TRBV9 and TRBJ2-1, with D possibly matching TRBD2 (6 bases). The tail of the sequence fits TRBJ2-7 better, so the J call may be wrong. The CDR3 sequence is 19 residues long. Germline values: CDR1 SGDLS, CDR2 YYNGEE. The CDR3 protein is CASSVDGRSGLSSYNEQYF. Written as DNA, the CDR3 is TGTGCCAGCAGCGTAGATGGACGGAGTGGACTATCCTCCTACAATGAGCAGTACTTC.

The V and J genes are TRBV18 and TRBJ2-4; perhaps TRBD1 as D (6 bases). Germline CDR1 and CDR2: KGHSH and LQKENI. Trimming pared 5 bases from V and 2 bases from J, leaving 13 bases between. The CDR3 contains 15 residues. The CDR3 DNA follows: TGTGCCAGCTCAGCCGTCGGGGACACCAAAAACATTCAGTACTTC. Encoded protein: CASSAVGDTKNIQYF.

This clonotype was observed at least ten times. The CDR3 bases are TGTGCCAGCAGTTCCACTAGCGGGGCAGCCTACGAGCAGTACTTC. Translation: CASSSTSGAAYEQYF. This chain links TRBV27 with TRBJ2-7; 10 bases agree with TRBD2. There are 15 residues in the CDR3. Trimming at V came to 4 bases and at J to 2 bases, leaving 5 bases not matched to a gene. Germline V CDR1 and CDR2: MNHEY, SMNVEV (reference sequence).